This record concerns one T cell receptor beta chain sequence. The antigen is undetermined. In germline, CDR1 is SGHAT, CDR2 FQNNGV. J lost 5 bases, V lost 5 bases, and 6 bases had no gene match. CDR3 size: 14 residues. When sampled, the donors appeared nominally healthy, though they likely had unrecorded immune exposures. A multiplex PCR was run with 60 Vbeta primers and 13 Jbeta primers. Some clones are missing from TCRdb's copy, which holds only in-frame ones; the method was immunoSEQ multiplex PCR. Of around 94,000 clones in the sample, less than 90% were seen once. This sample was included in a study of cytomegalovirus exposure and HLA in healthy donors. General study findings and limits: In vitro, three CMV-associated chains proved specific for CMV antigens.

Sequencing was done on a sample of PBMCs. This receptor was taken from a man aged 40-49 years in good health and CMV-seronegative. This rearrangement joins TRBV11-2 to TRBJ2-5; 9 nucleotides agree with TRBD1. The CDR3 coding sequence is TGTGCCAGCAGCCAGAACAGGGGGCAGGAGACCCAGTACTTC. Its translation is CASSQNRGQETQYF.